This entry lists 17 T cell receptor beta chains sequenced from one sample in a study of blood T cells in healthy people across ages. A second 7 to 11 cycle PCR used barcoded and J-beta primers. MiXCR was run by TCRdb on the 5' RACE reads, yielding one entry per CDR3 protein. Altogether about 940,000 distinct CDR3 sequences are present, around 48% being singletons, with the ten largest covering over 10%. The source material was blood. The source is a man between 25 and 39 years old in good health.

The genes are TRBV5-6 and TRBJ2-7; 8 bases line up with TRBD1. V was clipped by 1 base and J by 10 bases; unmatched bases: 7. CDR1 is SGHDT and CDR2 is YYEEEE in the germline V gene. This CDR3 is 13 amino acids long. The CDR3 loop is CASSLRGQGPQYF. As DNA, the CDR3 is TGTGCCAGCAGCTTGCGAGGACAGGGACCTCAGTACTTC.

This clonotype occurred a few times. The V and J genes are TRBV3-1 and TRBJ2-7; 10 positions match TRBD2. Germline lookup yields CDR1 LGHDT and CDR2 YNNKEL (reference sequence). This CDR3 spans 17 amino acids. J lost 2 bases, V lost 1 base, and 8 bases had no gene match. The CDR3 nucleotides are TGTGCCAGCAGCCAAGTAACTAGCGGGGAAGTCACCTACGAGCAGTACTTC. Protein: CASSQVTSGEVTYEQYF.

There are a few counts of this clonotype. The chain recombines TRBV28 with TRBJ2-3; D assignment may be TRBD1 or TRBD2 (7 bases each). The V gene lost 5 bases and the J gene lost 2 bases, with 14 bases spanning the gap. This CDR3 region has 15 residues. Per germline, CDR1 MDHEN and CDR2 SYDVKM. CDR3 protein: CASSPAGGATDTQYF. CDR3 DNA: TGTGCCAGCAGTCCCGCAGGGGGGGCCACAGATACGCAGTATTTT. The entire variable domain, with the rest obtained from reference TRBV28 and TRBJ2-3, is as follows: DVKVTQSSRYLVKRTGEKVFLECVQDMDHENMFWYRQDPGLGLRLIYFSYDVKMKEKGDIPEGYSVSREKKERFSLILESASTNQTSMYLCASSPAGGATDTQYFGPGTRLTVL.

The DNA of the CDR3 is TGTGCCAGCAGCTTGGCCTTGATGGCCAGAAACACTGAAGCTTTCTTT. Amino acid sequence: CASSLALMARNTEAFF. The chain couples TRBV5-5 to TRBJ1-1; D gene uncertain. Germline V lookup: CDR1 SGHKS, CDR2 YYEKEE (reference sequence). The V end lost 0 bases, the J end lost 2 bases, and 14 bases lay between the germline ends. CDR3 length: 16 residues.

This chain joins TRBV6-1 and TRBJ2-5; D is ambiguous. V shed 4 bases and J shed 6 bases, with 9 bases lying between them. The germline gives CDR1 MNHNS, CDR2 SASEGT. This CDR3 has 12 amino acids. CDR3 amino acids: CASSALTQTQYF. CDR3 nucleotide sequence: TGTGCCAGCAGTGCCCTAACCCAGACCCAGTACTTC.

The rearrangement joins TRBV6-1 to TRBJ2-1, with a possible D match to TRBD2 (5 bases). In germline, CDR1 is MNHNS, CDR2 SASEGT. Trimming removed 10 bases at V and 8 bases at J, with 15 bases between. CDR3 length: 12 amino acids. CDR3 sequence: CATTRRLDEQFF. The CDR3 DNA follows: TGTGCCACAACAAGGAGGTTGGATGAGCAGTTCTTC.

Concerning this clonotype itself: This may be a read error, as it is one base from a much larger clone. The genes are TRBV7-3 and TRBJ2-3; 7 bases are a match to TRBD1. The CDR3 has 14 amino acids. Germline trimming cut 5 bases from V and 2 bases from J; bases unmatched to any gene: 4. The germline V gene has CDR1 SGHTA and CDR2 FQGTGA. The CDR3 DNA follows: TGTGCCAGCAGCCAGACAGGGCCCACAGATACGCAGTATTTT. This gives the protein CASSQTGPTDTQYF. Variable domain in full (rest from reference TRBV7-3 and TRBJ2-3): GAGVSQTPSNKVTEKGKYVELRCDPISGHTALYWYRQSLGQGPEFLIYFQGTGAADDSGLPNDRFFAVRPEGSVSTLKIQRTERGDSAVYLCASSQTGPTDTQYFGPGTRLTVL.

For this clonotype: This CDR3 is missing its conserved last phenylalanine or tryptophan, likely due to a read error. V and J are TRBV3-1 and TRBJ1-1, with 7 bases aligning to TRBD1. The CDR3 has 16 amino acids. From germline, CDR1 is LGHDT and CDR2 YNNKEL (reference sequence). J lost 1 base, V lost 4 bases, and 9 bases had no gene match. CDR3 sequence reads: CASSPFATGSNTEAFS. The CDR3 DNA reads TGTGCCAGCAGCCCATTCGCGACAGGGTCGAACACTGAAGCTTTCTCT.

The rearrangement links TRBV4-1 to TRBJ2-5, with 10 positions matching TRBD2. Trimming removed 3 bases from V and 0 bases from J; junction bases left unmatched: 4. The CDR3 length is 16 residues. The germline gives CDR1 MGHRA, CDR2 YSYEKL. The CDR3 sequence: CASSQAGLAYQETQYF. CDR3 nucleotide sequence: TGCGCCAGCAGCCAGGCGGGACTAGCGTACCAAGAGACCCAGTACTTC.

The J gene is TRBJ1-2, the V gene TRBV28, with D unresolved. V was shortened by 5 bases and J by 8 bases, with 15 bases between the two germline ends. The CDR3 sequence is 13 residues long. The V gene's germline CDR1 is MDHEN and CDR2 SYDVKM. In nucleotides, the CDR3 is TGTGCCAGCAGTCTACTCTCGACGGGAGGCTACACCTTC. Encoded protein: CASSLLSTGGYTF.

The chain uses TRBV12-3 or TRBV12-4 and TRBJ2-5, with D perhaps TRBD2 (6 bases). The CDR3 spans 14 residues. Between the trimmed V and J ends, which lost 4 bases and 2 bases, there was a span of 11 bases. The CDR3 region is CASSYGSGQETQYF. As DNA, the CDR3 is TGTGCCAGCAGTTATGGTAGCGGACAAGAGACCCAGTACTTC.

The chain carries TRBV7-9 and TRBJ2-7; tentative D call: TRBD2 (6 bases). The CDR3 contains 13 residues. V lost 9 bases, J lost 4 bases, and 16 bases lay in between. Germline assignment: CDR1 SEHNR and CDR2 FQNEAQ (reference sequence). CDR3 sequence reads: CASKRGGAYEQYF. The CDR3 region has the DNA TGTGCCAGTAAACGGGGCGGGGCATACGAGCAGTACTTC.

The chain carries TRBV21-1 and TRBJ2-7; TRBD2, as called in the table, went unchecked against the DNA. TRBV21-1 constitutes a pseudogene. The CDR3 runs to 17 residues. CDR3 nucleotides: TGTGCCAGCATCAAAAAATGGGAGGGACTAGGTATTCACGAGCAGTACTTC. Residues: CASIKKWEGLGIHEQYF.

This clonotype was counted once. The chain is built from TRBV20-1 and TRBJ1-6; D gene unclear. Trimming removed 3 bases at V and 0 bases at J, with 12 bases between. Germline-derived CDR1 and CDR2 are DFQATT and SNEGSKA (reference sequence). CDR3 size: 16 residues. The CDR3 loop reads CSASDTASSYNSPLHF. The CDR3 DNA is TGCAGTGCTAGCGATACAGCGAGCTCCTATAATTCACCCCTCCACTTT.

V gene TRBV10-3 combines with J gene TRBJ1-2, with D hard to call. The CDR3 consists of 15 residues. Deletions cut 0 bases from V and 8 bases from J, with 16 bases between. The V gene's germline CDR1 is ENHRY and CDR2 SYGVKD. The CDR3 DNA reads TGTGCCATCAGTGAGTCGACGGACGCACCGGGAGGCTACACCTTC. It specifies CAISESTDAPGGYTF.

This clonotype was seen once. The V and J genes are TRBV12-3 or TRBV12-4 and TRBJ2-3, with D tentatively TRBD2 (5 bases). V lost 8 bases and J 0 bases, leaving 12 bases between the germline ends. This CDR3 has 14 amino acids. The CDR3 is CASVPGSSTDTQYF. The CDR3 coding sequence is TGTGCCAGCGTCCCGGGGTCTAGCACAGATACGCAGTATTTT.

The chain couples TRBV4-2 to TRBJ2-1, with D tentatively TRBD2 (6 bases). The CDR3 is made up of 16 amino acids. In germline, CDR1 is LGHNA, CDR2 YNFKEQ. Trimming stripped 0 bases from V and 6 bases from J, with 15 bases between. DNA of the CDR3: TGTGCCAGCAGCCAAGATTGGAGGGTAGCGATCAATGAGCAGTTCTTC. Protein sequence: CASSQDWRVAINEQFF.